A selection of T cell receptor beta chains follows, all from one sample in a study of CD8 T cells in Susac syndrome. TCRdb re-derived calls from the immunoSEQ multiplex PCR reads in MiXCR, one entry per CDR3 protein. The table shows roughly 200,000 distinct CDR3 sequences, with 85% to 95% occurring only once. Material: CD8+ T cells from PBMCs. These receptor sequences come from a human donor with multiple sclerosis. CDR3s include the opening cysteine and the closing phenylalanine or tryptophan. D genes are given only for firm matches. For some rows the clone size is stated as once, few or many, or as a class when expanded; others skip it.

J gene: TRBJ2-5; clone size: .; D gene: TRBD1; V gene: TRBV5-1; CDR3 DNA: TGCGCCAGCAGCTTGGGCGACAGGGGCGACCAAGAGACCCAGTACTTC; CDR3 protein: CASSLGDRGDQETQYF
J gene: TRBJ2-1; clone size: .; D gene: TRBD2; V gene: TRBV27; CDR3 DNA: TGTGCCAGCAGCTCCGCGGGAGGGTTTAATGAGCAGTTCTTC; CDR3 protein: CASSSAGGFNEQFF
J gene: TRBJ2-1; clone size: .; D gene: TRBD2; V gene: TRBV30; CDR3 DNA: TGTGCCTGGAGTGTAATGGCTAGCGGGAGGGCCGGGACCTACAATGAGCAGTTCTTC; CDR3 protein: CAWSVMASGRAGTYNEQFF
J gene: TRBJ2-5; clone size: once; D gene: .; V gene: TRBV2; CDR3 DNA: TGTGCCAGCAGGGGATCGCTTTCAGCGGCCAAGACCCAGTACTTC; CDR3 protein: CASRGSLSAAKTQYF
J gene: TRBJ2-7; clone size: .; D gene: .; V gene: TRBV20-1; CDR3 DNA: TGCAGTGCTAGATCCCGGACGTTCGAGCAGTACTTC; CDR3 protein: CSARSRTFEQYF
J gene: TRBJ1-1; clone size: .; D gene: TRBD1; V gene: TRBV7-2; CDR3 DNA: TGTGCCAGCAGCCCGTTGGGACAGGGGGCTATGAACACTGAAGCTTTCTTT; CDR3 protein: CASSPLGQGAMNTEAFF
J gene: TRBJ1-1; clone size: once; D gene: TRBD1; V gene: TRBV5-1; CDR3 DNA: TGCGCCAGCAGCTGGACCTTGGACAGGGGGAACACTGAAGCTTTCTTT; CDR3 protein: CASSWTLDRGNTEAFF
J gene: TRBJ1-2; clone size: .; D gene: .; V gene: TRBV15; CDR3 DNA: TGTGCCACCAGCAGAGATCCTGGCGATGGCTACACCTTC; CDR3 protein: CATSRDPGDGYTF
J gene: TRBJ2-1; clone size: .; D gene: TRBD2; V gene: TRBV2; CDR3 DNA: TGTGCCAGCTCGACTAGCGGGAGTAGAAATGAGCAGTTCTTC; CDR3 protein: CASSTSGSRNEQFF
J gene: TRBJ2-7; clone size: .; D gene: .; V gene: TRBV5-6; CDR3 DNA: TGTGCCAGCGGCCTACTTCTTCCCCAAGAGCAGTACTTC; CDR3 protein: CASGLLLPQEQYF
J gene: TRBJ2-5; clone size: .; D gene: .; V gene: TRBV9; CDR3 DNA: TGTGCCAGCAGCATGGGGGGACAGTCTATCCAAGAGACCCAGTACTTC; CDR3 protein: CASSMGGQSIQETQYF
J gene: TRBJ1-1; clone size: .; D gene: .; V gene: TRBV15; CDR3 DNA: TGTGCCACCAACACAGAGGGTGTAGACACTGAAGCTTTCTTT; CDR3 protein: CATNTEGVDTEAFF
J gene: TRBJ2-1; clone size: .; D gene: TRBD1; V gene: TRBV29-1; CDR3 DNA: TGCAGCGTTGAAGATCCGGGACAGGGGAATGAGCAGTTCTTC; CDR3 protein: CSVEDPGQGNEQFF
J gene: TRBJ2-3; clone size: .; D gene: .; V gene: TRBV11-1; CDR3 DNA: TGTGCCAGCAGCTTAGAGGGGCGACTAGGAGTGAAAGATACGCAGTATTTT; CDR3 protein: CASSLEGRLGVKDTQYF
J gene: TRBJ2-1; clone size: .; D gene: TRBD2; V gene: TRBV27; CDR3 DNA: TGTGCCAGCAGTTTATTTTCTAGCGGGAGAGGCCTTTCCTACAATGAGCAGTTCTTC; CDR3 protein: CASSLFSSGRGLSYNEQFF
J gene: TRBJ2-2; clone size: .; D gene: .; V gene: TRBV4-1; CDR3 DNA: TGCGCCAGCAGCCAAGAATTCTGGGGACCTTCGAACACCGGGGAGCTGTTTTTT; CDR3 protein: CASSQEFWGPSNTGELFF
J gene: TRBJ1-1; clone size: .; D gene: .; V gene: TRBV29-1; CDR3 DNA: TGCAGCGTTGGGCTTCCCACTGAAGCTTTCTTT; CDR3 protein: CSVGLPTEAFF
J gene: TRBJ2-7; clone size: .; D gene: .; V gene: TRBV18; CDR3 DNA: TGTGCCAGCTCACCAGGGGTATCCTACGAGCAGTACTTC; CDR3 protein: CASSPGVSYEQYF
J gene: TRBJ2-7; clone size: .; D gene: .; V gene: TRBV20-1; CDR3 DNA: TGCAGTGCCAGACCTCGGAGCTCCGCCTACGAGCAGTACTTC; CDR3 protein: CSARPRSSAYEQYF
J gene: TRBJ1-1; clone size: .; D gene: .; V gene: TRBV20-1; CDR3 DNA: TGCAGTGCCCGACCGACAGCCACCAACACTGAAGCTTTCTTT; CDR3 protein: CSARPTATNTEAFF
J gene: TRBJ2-1; clone size: .; D gene: .; V gene: TRBV24-1; CDR3 DNA: TGTGCCACCAGTGATAGTCGCTCCTACAATGAGCAGTTCTTC; CDR3 protein: CATSDSRSYNEQFF
J gene: TRBJ2-7; clone size: .; D gene: .; V gene: TRBV5-1; CDR3 DNA: TGCGCCAGCAGCGAGGGCCTAGGAGCCTACGAGCAGTACTTC; CDR3 protein: CASSEGLGAYEQYF
J gene: TRBJ1-4; clone size: .; D gene: .; V gene: TRBV13; CDR3 DNA: TGTGCCAGCAGCTTATTCAGCGCAGGGGAGAAACTGTTTTTT; CDR3 protein: CASSLFSAGEKLFF
J gene: TRBJ1-4; clone size: .; D gene: TRBD1; V gene: TRBV20-1; CDR3 DNA: TGCAGTGCTAGAGATTCCGGGACAGGGAATACTTTT; CDR3 protein: CSARDSGTGNTF
J gene: TRBJ1-1; clone size: .; D gene: TRBD1; V gene: TRBV27; CDR3 DNA: TGTGCCAGCAGTGACAGGGGGCTGAACACTGAAGCTTTCTTT; CDR3 protein: CASSDRGLNTEAFF
J gene: TRBJ2-1; clone size: .; D gene: .; V gene: TRBV11-1; CDR3 DNA: TGTGCCAGCAGCCACCCAACGCTGGGACTCCGAACCTCTCTCAACAATGAGCAGTTCTTC; CDR3 protein: CASSHPTLGLRTSLNNEQFF
J gene: TRBJ2-3; clone size: .; D gene: .; V gene: TRBV7-9; CDR3 DNA: TGTGCCAGCAGCCCGACCCCCGGGAGCACAGATACGCAGTATTTT; CDR3 protein: CASSPTPGSTDTQYF
J gene: TRBJ1-1; clone size: once; D gene: .; V gene: TRBV5-4; CDR3 DNA: TGTGCCAGCAGCTCAGGGGTCGACACTGAAGCTTTCTTT; CDR3 protein: CASSSGVDTEAFF
J gene: TRBJ1-6; clone size: .; D gene: TRBD1; V gene: TRBV20-1; CDR3 DNA: TGCAGTGCTAGAGACCTTCAGACAGGGACCTTATCACCCCTCCACTTT; CDR3 protein: CSARDLQTGTLSPLHF
J gene: TRBJ2-7; clone size: .; D gene: .; V gene: TRBV11-2; CDR3 DNA: TGTGCCAGCAGCTTAGCTCGCGGGGTGTCCTACGAGCAGTACTTC; CDR3 protein: CASSLARGVSYEQYF
J gene: TRBJ2-5; clone size: .; D gene: .; V gene: TRBV28; CDR3 DNA: TGTGCCAGCAGTACCCAGCGGGAGACCCAGTACTTC; CDR3 protein: CASSTQRETQYF
J gene: TRBJ2-7; clone size: few; D gene: .; V gene: TRBV27; CDR3 DNA: TGTGCCAGCAGTTCGACAGGTTACGAGCAGTACTTC; CDR3 protein: CASSSTGYEQYF
J gene: TRBJ1-2; clone size: .; D gene: .; V gene: TRBV9; CDR3 DNA: TGTGCCAGCAGCGTAGTTGGGGGCCACTATGGCTACACCTTC; CDR3 protein: CASSVVGGHYGYTF
J gene: TRBJ2-1; clone size: .; D gene: TRBD2; V gene: TRBV6-4; CDR3 DNA: TGTGCCAGCAGCACAACACCTAGCGGGAGCCATGAGCAGTTCTTC; CDR3 protein: CASSTTPSGSHEQFF
J gene: TRBJ1-5; clone size: .; D gene: .; V gene: TRBV6-1; CDR3 DNA: TGTGCCAGCAGTCCCCTCGGAAGGGCTAGCAATCAGCCCCAGCATTTT; CDR3 protein: CASSPLGRASNQPQHF
J gene: TRBJ2-1; clone size: .; D gene: TRBD2; V gene: TRBV7-9; CDR3 DNA: TGTGCCAGCAGCTTGGGAGGCGGGAGGTACAATGAGCAGTTCTTC; CDR3 protein: CASSLGGGRYNEQFF
J gene: TRBJ1-2; clone size: .; D gene: .; V gene: TRBV18; CDR3 DNA: TGTGCCAGCTCACCAATACAGGTCTATGGCTACACCTTC; CDR3 protein: CASSPIQVYGYTF
J gene: TRBJ1-2; clone size: .; D gene: TRBD1; V gene: TRBV9; CDR3 DNA: TGTGCCAGCAGCCCCGGAGAGACAGGGTGGGTCTATGGCTACACCTTC; CDR3 protein: CASSPGETGWVYGYTF
J gene: TRBJ2-1; clone size: .; D gene: TRBD2; V gene: TRBV27; CDR3 DNA: TGTGCCAGCAGTTTATGGCTAGCGGGGAATGAGCAGTTCTTC; CDR3 protein: CASSLWLAGNEQFF
J gene: TRBJ2-5; clone size: once; D gene: .; V gene: TRBV20-1; CDR3 DNA: TGCAGTGCTAGACTAGGGGGGGAGACCCAGTACTTC; CDR3 protein: CSARLGGETQYF
J gene: TRBJ1-1; clone size: .; D gene: .; V gene: TRBV6-5; CDR3 DNA: TGTGCCAGCAGTTACCCGGGACAAAACACTGAAGCTTTCTTT; CDR3 protein: CASSYPGQNTEAFF
J gene: TRBJ2-7; clone size: .; D gene: .; V gene: TRBV20-1; CDR3 DNA: TGCAGTGCTAGGTTGGTAGCCGAGCAGTACTTC; CDR3 protein: CSARLVAEQYF
J gene: TRBJ2-6; clone size: .; D gene: .; V gene: TRBV29-1; CDR3 DNA: TGCAGCGTTGACAGTAGGGCAGGCCCTTCCCTCTCTGGGGCCAACGTCCTGACTTTC; CDR3 protein: CSVDSRAGPSLSGANVLTF
J gene: TRBJ1-5; clone size: .; D gene: .; V gene: TRBV27; CDR3 DNA: TGTGCCAGCAGTCCGTCCTTGGACAGAAATCAGCCCCAGCATTTT; CDR3 protein: CASSPSLDRNQPQHF
J gene: TRBJ2-3; clone size: .; D gene: .; V gene: TRBV11-1; CDR3 DNA: TGTGCCAGCAGCTTAGGCCAGCGGACCGAAAGGACAGATACGCAGTATTTT; CDR3 protein: CASSLGQRTERTDTQYF
J gene: TRBJ2-1; clone size: .; D gene: TRBD2; V gene: TRBV27; CDR3 DNA: TGTGCCAGCAGTTTATCGTGGCTAGCGGGACACAATGAGCAGTTCTTC; CDR3 protein: CASSLSWLAGHNEQFF
J gene: TRBJ2-1; clone size: .; D gene: TRBD1; V gene: TRBV29-1; CDR3 DNA: TGCAGCGTAGTACAGGGGATCAATGAGCAGTTCTTC; CDR3 protein: CSVVQGINEQFF
J gene: TRBJ2-1; clone size: .; D gene: TRBD2; V gene: TRBV29-1; CDR3 DNA: TGCAGCGTTGAAGGGGGGCAGGGACTAGCTAGGATCTACAATGAGCAGTTCTTC; CDR3 protein: CSVEGGQGLARIYNEQFF
J gene: TRBJ2-1; clone size: .; D gene: TRBD1; V gene: TRBV3-1; CDR3 DNA: TGTGCCAGCAGCCATGGGACAGGCCACTACAATGAGCAGTTCTTC; CDR3 protein: CASSHGTGHYNEQFF
J gene: TRBJ2-1; clone size: .; D gene: .; V gene: TRBV27; CDR3 DNA: TGTGCCAGCACCCACCTGTATGGAAATGAGCAGTTCTTC; CDR3 protein: CASTHLYGNEQFF
J gene: TRBJ2-5; clone size: .; D gene: .; V gene: TRBV6-6; CDR3 DNA: TGTGCCAGCAGTTACTCTTTGACGGCGAATCAAGAGACCCAGTACTTC; CDR3 protein: CASSYSLTANQETQYF
J gene: TRBJ2-7; clone size: .; D gene: TRBD1; V gene: TRBV27; CDR3 DNA: TGTGCCAGTTGGGGCAGGGGGACCTACGAGCAGTACTTC; CDR3 protein: CASWGRGTYEQYF
J gene: TRBJ2-1; clone size: .; D gene: TRBD2; V gene: TRBV4-1; CDR3 DNA: TGCGCCAGCAGCCAGGTGCTCGACTACCTAGCGGCGGGGGAATACAATGAGCAGTTCTTC; CDR3 protein: CASSQVLDYLAAGEYNEQFF
J gene: TRBJ2-7; clone size: .; D gene: .; V gene: TRBV25-1; CDR3 DNA: TGTGCCACCCTGGACACAGCGGGCACCTACGAGCAGTACTTC; CDR3 protein: CATLDTAGTYEQYF
J gene: TRBJ1-2; clone size: once; D gene: .; V gene: TRBV30; CDR3 DNA: TGTGCCTGGAGGGTCCCCCCGGGGCCGGGGTATGGCTACACCTTC; CDR3 protein: CAWRVPPGPGYGYTF
J gene: TRBJ2-7; clone size: .; D gene: TRBD2; V gene: TRBV5-4; CDR3 DNA: TGTGCCAGCAGCACTGCCTTGCGGGGGAGCTCCTACGAGCAGTACTTC; CDR3 protein: CASSTALRGSSYEQYF
J gene: TRBJ2-3; clone size: .; D gene: .; V gene: TRBV30; CDR3 DNA: TGTGCCTGGAGTGTAATGGGGGGTTCCGGCGAAGGGGATACGCAGTATTTT; CDR3 protein: CAWSVMGGSGEGDTQYF
J gene: TRBJ2-7; clone size: .; D gene: .; V gene: TRBV27; CDR3 DNA: TGTGCCAGCAGCCCCGTCGGCGGAGCCTACGAGCAGTACTTC; CDR3 protein: CASSPVGGAYEQYF
J gene: TRBJ2-1; clone size: .; D gene: .; V gene: TRBV30; CDR3 DNA: TGTGCCGAGGGACGGCCATCCTACAATGAGCAGTTCTTC; CDR3 protein: CAEGRPSYNEQFF
J gene: TRBJ1-3; clone size: .; D gene: TRBD1; V gene: TRBV29-1; CDR3 DNA: TGCAGCGTTGTCTTGGACAGGGGACGATTCCGAAACACCATATATTTT; CDR3 protein: CSVVLDRGRFRNTIYF